A selection of T cell receptor beta chains follows, all from one sample in a study of blood T cell repertoires in COVID-19. Profiled with immunoSEQ multiplex PCR; TCRdb holds only in-frame clones, not every one. This table has 150,000 to 200,000 clones, roughly 90% appearing once. The specimen was PBMCs or T cells enriched from blood (not recorded which). Every receptor here comes from a woman aged 45-65 years who had recovered from COVID-19. Both conserved end residues are part of each CDR3. D genes are given only for firm matches. Expanded clones are given a class, and other clones once, few, many or no size at all.

V,J,D,size,length,CDR3,DNA
TRBV5-5,TRBJ2-7,TRBD1,NA,13,CASSQQGAYEQYF,TGTGCCAGCAGCCAACAGGGGGCCTACGAGCAGTACTTC
TRBV9,TRBJ2-1,TRBD2,NA,16,CASSVGLAGGSYEQFF,TGTGCCAGCAGCGTGGGACTAGCGGGGGGGTCCTATGAGCAGTTCTTC
TRBV19,TRBJ1-2,NA,NA,14,CASSMGAANYGYTF,TGTGCCAGTAGTATGGGGGCAGCTAACTATGGCTACACCTTC
TRBV24-1,TRBJ1-5,TRBD1,NA,15,CATSDPFRGDQPQHF,TGTGCCACCAGTGATCCTTTCAGGGGGGATCAGCCCCAGCATTTT
TRBV2,TRBJ1-5,NA,NA,15,CASSDSGNSNQPQHF,TGTGCCAGCAGTGATTCAGGGAATAGCAATCAGCCCCAGCATTTT
TRBV11-3,TRBJ2-3,TRBD2,NA,15,CASSLAGAGGDTQYF,TGTGCCAGCAGCTTAGCGGGAGCGGGGGGAGATACGCAGTATTTT
TRBV6-5,TRBJ1-2,NA,once,13,CASSRTAGGGYTF,TGTGCCAGCAGTCGGACGGCGGGCGGGGGCTACACCTTC
TRBV9,TRBJ2-7,TRBD1,NA,16,CASSEGADGRYYEQYF,TGTGCCAGCAGCGAGGGGGCGGACGGAAGATACTACGAGCAGTACTTC
TRBV3-1/TRBV3-2,TRBJ1-3,TRBD1,NA,15,CASSQTGFSGNTIYF,TGTGCCAGCAGCCAGACAGGGTTCTCTGGAAACACCATATATTTT
TRBV6-5,TRBJ2-7,NA,NA,13,CASWAGASYEQYF,TGTGCCAGCTGGGCGGGGGCTTCCTACGAGCAGTACTTC
TRBV2,TRBJ2-3,TRBD1,NA,13,CASRDRGTDTQYF,TGTGCCAGCCGGGACAGGGGCACAGATACGCAGTATTTT
TRBV5-4,TRBJ1-4,NA,NA,14,CASSLGQRNEKLFF,TGTGCCAGCAGCTTGGGGCAGCGTAATGAAAAACTGTTTTTT
TRBV18,TRBJ1-3,TRBD1,NA,17,CASSPPSAGGSGNTIYF,TGTGCCAGCTCACCACCATCCGCAGGGGGCTCTGGAAACACCATATATTTT
TRBV18,TRBJ1-1,NA,NA,15,CASSPSSGVVPEAFF,TGTGCCAGCTCACCATCCTCAGGGGTGGTGCCTGAAGCTTTCTTT